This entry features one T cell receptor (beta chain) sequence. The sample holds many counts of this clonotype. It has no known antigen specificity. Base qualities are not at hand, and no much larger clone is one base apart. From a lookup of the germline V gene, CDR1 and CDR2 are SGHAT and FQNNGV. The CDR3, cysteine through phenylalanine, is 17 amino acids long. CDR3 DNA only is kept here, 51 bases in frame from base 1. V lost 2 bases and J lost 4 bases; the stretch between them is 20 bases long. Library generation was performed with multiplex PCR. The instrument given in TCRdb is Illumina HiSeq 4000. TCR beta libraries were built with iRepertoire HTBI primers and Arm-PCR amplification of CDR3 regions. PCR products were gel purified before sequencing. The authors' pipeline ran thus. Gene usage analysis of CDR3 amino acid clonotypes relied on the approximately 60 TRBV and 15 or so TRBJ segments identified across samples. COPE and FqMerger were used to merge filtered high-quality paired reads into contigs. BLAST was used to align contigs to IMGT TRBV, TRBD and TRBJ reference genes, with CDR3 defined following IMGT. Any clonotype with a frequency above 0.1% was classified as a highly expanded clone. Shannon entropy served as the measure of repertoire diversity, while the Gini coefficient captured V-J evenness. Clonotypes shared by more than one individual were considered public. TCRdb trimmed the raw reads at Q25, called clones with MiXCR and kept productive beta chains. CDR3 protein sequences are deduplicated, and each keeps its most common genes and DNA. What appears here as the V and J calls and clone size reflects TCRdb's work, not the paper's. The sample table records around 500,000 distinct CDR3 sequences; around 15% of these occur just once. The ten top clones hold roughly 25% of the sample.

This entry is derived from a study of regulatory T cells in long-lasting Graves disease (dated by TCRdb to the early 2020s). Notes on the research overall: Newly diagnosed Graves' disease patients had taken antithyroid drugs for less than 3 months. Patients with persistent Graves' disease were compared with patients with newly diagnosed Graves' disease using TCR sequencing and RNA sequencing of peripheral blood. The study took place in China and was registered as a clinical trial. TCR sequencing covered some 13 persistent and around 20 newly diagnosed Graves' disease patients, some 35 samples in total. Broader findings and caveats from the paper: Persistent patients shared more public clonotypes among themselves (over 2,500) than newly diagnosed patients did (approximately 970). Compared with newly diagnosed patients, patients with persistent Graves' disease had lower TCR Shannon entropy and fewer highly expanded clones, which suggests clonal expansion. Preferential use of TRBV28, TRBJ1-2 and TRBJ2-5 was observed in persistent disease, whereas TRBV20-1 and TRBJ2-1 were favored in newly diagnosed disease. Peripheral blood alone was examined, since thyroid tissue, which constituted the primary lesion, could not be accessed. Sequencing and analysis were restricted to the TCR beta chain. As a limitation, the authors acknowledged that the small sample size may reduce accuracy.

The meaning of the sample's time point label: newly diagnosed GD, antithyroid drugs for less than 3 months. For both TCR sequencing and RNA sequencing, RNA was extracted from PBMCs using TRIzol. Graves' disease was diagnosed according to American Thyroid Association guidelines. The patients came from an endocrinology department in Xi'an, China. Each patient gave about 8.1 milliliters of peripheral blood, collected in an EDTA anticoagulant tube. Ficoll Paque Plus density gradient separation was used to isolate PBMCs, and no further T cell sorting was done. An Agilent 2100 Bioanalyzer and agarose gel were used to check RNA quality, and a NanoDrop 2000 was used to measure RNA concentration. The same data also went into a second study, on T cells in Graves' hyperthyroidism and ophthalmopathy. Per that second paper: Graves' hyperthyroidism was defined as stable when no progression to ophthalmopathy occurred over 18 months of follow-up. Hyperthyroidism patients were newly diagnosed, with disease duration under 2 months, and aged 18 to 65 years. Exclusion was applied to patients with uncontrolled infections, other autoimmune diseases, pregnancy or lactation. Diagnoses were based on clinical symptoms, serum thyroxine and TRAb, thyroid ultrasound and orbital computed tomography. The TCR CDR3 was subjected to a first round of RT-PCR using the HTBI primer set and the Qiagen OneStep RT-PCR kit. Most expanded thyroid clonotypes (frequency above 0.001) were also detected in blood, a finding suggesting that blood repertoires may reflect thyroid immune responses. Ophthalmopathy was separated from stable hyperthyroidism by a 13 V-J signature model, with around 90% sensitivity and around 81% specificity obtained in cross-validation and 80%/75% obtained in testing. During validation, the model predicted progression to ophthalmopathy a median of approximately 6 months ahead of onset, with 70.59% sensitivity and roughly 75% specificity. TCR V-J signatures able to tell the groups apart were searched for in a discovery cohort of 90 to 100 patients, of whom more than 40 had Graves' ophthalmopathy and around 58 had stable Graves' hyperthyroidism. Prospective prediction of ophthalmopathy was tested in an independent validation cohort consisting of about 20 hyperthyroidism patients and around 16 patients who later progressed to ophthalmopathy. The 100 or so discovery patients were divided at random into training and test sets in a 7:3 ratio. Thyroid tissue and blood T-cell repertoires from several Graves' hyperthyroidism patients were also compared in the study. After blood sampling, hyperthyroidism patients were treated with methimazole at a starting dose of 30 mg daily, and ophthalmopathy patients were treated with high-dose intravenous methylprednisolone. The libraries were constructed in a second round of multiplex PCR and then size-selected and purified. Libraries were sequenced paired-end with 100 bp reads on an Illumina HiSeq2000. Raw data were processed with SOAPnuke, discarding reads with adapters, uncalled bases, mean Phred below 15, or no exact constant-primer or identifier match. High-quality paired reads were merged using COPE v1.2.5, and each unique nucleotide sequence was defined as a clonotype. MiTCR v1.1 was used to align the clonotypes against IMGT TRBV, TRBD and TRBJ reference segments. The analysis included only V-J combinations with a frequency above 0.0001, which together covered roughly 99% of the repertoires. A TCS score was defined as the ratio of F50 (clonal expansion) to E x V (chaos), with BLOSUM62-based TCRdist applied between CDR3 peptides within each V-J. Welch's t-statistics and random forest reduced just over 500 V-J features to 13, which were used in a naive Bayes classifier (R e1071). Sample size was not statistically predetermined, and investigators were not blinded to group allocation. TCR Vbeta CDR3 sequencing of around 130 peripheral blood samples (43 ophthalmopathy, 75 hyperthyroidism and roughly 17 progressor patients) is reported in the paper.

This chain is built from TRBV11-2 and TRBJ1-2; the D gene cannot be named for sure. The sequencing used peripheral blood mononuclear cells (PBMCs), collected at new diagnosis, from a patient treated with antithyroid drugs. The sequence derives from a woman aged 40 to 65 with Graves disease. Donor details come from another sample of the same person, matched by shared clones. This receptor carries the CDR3 CASSLSHVGSPPYGYTF. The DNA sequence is TGTGCCAGCAGCTTATCTCATGTAGGCAGTCCCCCCTATGGCTACACCTTC.